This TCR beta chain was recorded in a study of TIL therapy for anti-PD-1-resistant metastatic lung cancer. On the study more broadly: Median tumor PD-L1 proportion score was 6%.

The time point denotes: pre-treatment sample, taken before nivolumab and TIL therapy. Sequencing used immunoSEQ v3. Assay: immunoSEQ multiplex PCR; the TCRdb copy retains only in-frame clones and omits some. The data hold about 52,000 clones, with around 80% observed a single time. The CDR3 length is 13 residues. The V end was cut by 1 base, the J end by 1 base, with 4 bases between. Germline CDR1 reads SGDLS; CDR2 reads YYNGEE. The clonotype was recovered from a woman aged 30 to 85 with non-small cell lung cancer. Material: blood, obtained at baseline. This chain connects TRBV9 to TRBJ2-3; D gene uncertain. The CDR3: CASSVLRTDTQYF. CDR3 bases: TGTGCCAGCAGCGTACTACGCACAGATACGCAGTATTTT.